This T cell receptor (beta chain) was recorded in a study of blood T cell repertoires in COVID-19. Across the whole study: Sources were T cells, B-cell-depleted T cells, or PBMCs; the material itself was cDNA or gDNA.

The CDR3 has 17 amino acids. Per germline, CDR1 MDHEN and CDR2 SYDVKM. With 2 bases clipped from V and 0 bases from J, the junction kept 10 bases outside the gene matches. As processed by the authors: For nucleated cells, counts were estimated from reference gene primer amplification. Produced via immunoSEQ multiplex PCR; TCRdb's table is partial and in-frame only. The V and J calls and clone size were taken over from that table, and D and trimming were inferred from the DNA. The sample has a few hundred thousand clones, 82% seen once. V and J are TRBV28 and TRBJ2-7, with 7 bases aligning to TRBD2. What was sequenced was peripheral blood. The clonotype comes from a woman aged 18-30 years with acute or convalescent COVID-19. The CDR3 nucleotides are TGTGCCAGCAGTTTACTGCCCTGGGAGGGCCACTCCTACGAGCAGTACTTC. Its protein product is CASSLLPWEGHSYEQYF.